This entry lists 25 T cell receptor beta chains sequenced from one sample in a study of T cells in localized non-small cell lung cancer. Sequencing was performed with immunoSEQ multiplex PCR; in TCRdb, only in-frame clones are kept and a portion is missing. The sample carries 45,000 to 65,000 clones, over 85% recorded once. Sequencing used peripheral blood, obtained before any cancer treatment. These receptors were taken from a man aged 40 to 70 with stage I squamous cell lung carcinoma.

V is TRBV5-1 and J is TRBJ2-1; perhaps TRBD2 as D (5 bases). From germline, CDR1 is SGHRS and CDR2 YFSETQ. Trimming left V 6 bases short and J 0 bases short, with 10 bases between. The CDR3 is 14 residues long. The CDR3 spells CASNPGSSYNEQFF. The CDR3 DNA reads as TGCGCCAGCAATCCGGGAAGCTCCTACAATGAGCAGTTCTTC.

This chain links TRBV7-9 with TRBJ2-3; the match to TRBD2 covers 13 bases. Trimming at V came to 6 bases and at J to 2 bases, leaving 5 bases not matched to a gene. Germline CDR1 SEHNR, CDR2 FQNEAQ (reference sequence). The CDR3 consists of 16 residues. The CDR3 loop is CASRRLAGGNTDTQYF. The DNA for the CDR3 is TGTGCCAGCAGAAGACTAGCGGGAGGCAACACAGATACGCAGTATTTT.

The V gene is TRBV7-8, the J gene TRBJ2-2; 7 positions match TRBD2. CDR1 and CDR2 (germline): SGHVS, FQNEAQ. The J segment lost 1 base and the V segment lost 0 bases, leaving 2 bases of the junction unmatched. CDR3 length: 16 residues. The CDR3 is CASSLAGTKNTGELFF. DNA for the CDR3: TGTGCCAGCAGCTTAGCCGGGACTAAGAACACCGGGGAGCTGTTTTTT. Combining the CDR3 with reference TRBV7-8 and TRBJ2-2 gives the whole variable domain GAGVSQSPRYKVAKRGQDVALRCDPISGHVSLFWYQQALGQGPEFLTYFQNEAQLDKSGLPSDRFFAERPEGSVSTLKIQRTQQEDSAVYLCASSLAGTKNTGELFFGEGSRLTVL.

V and J are TRBV12-5 and TRBJ2-5, with a possible D match to TRBD1 (6 bases). Germline CDR1 is LGHNT and CDR2 is FRNRAP. CDR3 length: 14 amino acids. Between the trimmed V and J ends, which lost 7 bases and 5 bases, there was a span of 17 bases. CDR3 sequence reads: CASAPSMGAETQYF. Written as DNA, the CDR3 is TGTGCTAGTGCCCCCTCCATGGGGGCCGAGACCCAGTACTTC.

This chain uses TRBV7-9 with TRBJ1-1; unclear D gene. The CDR3 contains 14 residues. Trimming took off 3 bases at V and 1 base at J, with 9 bases between the two ends. Per the germline V gene, CDR1 is SEHNR and CDR2 is FQNEAQ (reference sequence). CDR3 sequence: CASSFYDSNTEAFF. Written as DNA, the CDR3 is TGTGCCAGCAGCTTTTATGATTCGAACACTGAAGCTTTCTTT.

V and J are TRBV9 and TRBJ2-3; TRBD1 matches at 7 bases. There are 15 residues in the CDR3. V was clipped by 0 bases and J by 3 bases; unmatched bases: 4. Germline V CDR1 and CDR2: SGDLS, YYNGEE. CDR3 nucleotide sequence: TGTGCCAGCAGCGTAGATAAGGGGGCGACAGATACGCAGTATTTT. It is translated as CASSVDKGATDTQYF. Using reference TRBV9 and TRBJ2-3 for the parts outside the CDR3, the full variable domain is DSGVTQTPKHLITATGQRVTLRCSPRSGDLSVYWYQQSLDQGLQFLIQYYNGEERAKGNILERFSAQQFPDLHSELNLSSLELGDSALYFCASSVDKGATDTQYFGPGTRLTVL.

CDR3 sequence: CASSRGQRSSYEQYF. In nucleotides, the CDR3 is TGTGCCAGCAGCAGGGGACAGAGGAGCTCCTACGAGCAGTACTTC. V usage is TRBV2 and J usage is TRBJ2-7; 7 positions agree with TRBD1. Germline V gene sequence: CDR1 SNHLY, CDR2 FYNNEI. V lost 6 bases to trimming and J lost 0 bases; unmatched junction nucleotides: 8. The CDR3 length is 15 residues.

CDR3 loop: CASSQHYEQYF. The CDR3 DNA reads TGTGCCAGCAGCCAGCACTACGAGCAGTACTTC. The chain combines TRBV11-2 with TRBJ2-7, with no clear D. With 5 bases removed from V and 3 bases from J, the gap between germline ends came to 5 bases. CDR3 length equals 11 residues. CDR1 is SGHAT, CDR2 FQNNGV, per germline.

The chain recombines TRBV29-1 with TRBJ2-1, with 7 bases matching TRBD2. Germline V gene lookup returns CDR1 SQVTM and CDR2 ANQGSEA. The CDR3 is made up of 15 amino acids. Losses at the gene ends were 4 bases for V and 6 bases for J; bases not matched to a gene: 12. This CDR3 reads CSVVSLSRERNEQFF. CDR3 coding DNA: TGCAGCGTTGTTTCCTTATCGCGGGAGCGCAATGAGCAGTTCTTC.

The rearrangement links TRBV7-8 to TRBJ2-7, with D possibly matching TRBD2 (7 bases). Per germline, CDR1 SGHVS and CDR2 FQNEAQ. The V and J ends lost 7 bases and 5 bases respectively, with 24 bases between them. The CDR3 runs to 16 residues. As DNA, the CDR3 is TGTGCCAGCATCAAAACACGTCGGGGGGCCGGCGACGAGCAGTACTTC. It codes for CASIKTRRGAGDEQYF. Drawing the rest from reference TRBV7-8 and TRBJ2-7, the complete variable domain is GAGVSQSPRYKVAKRGQDVALRCDPISGHVSLFWYQQALGQGPEFLTYFQNEAQLDKSGLPSDRFFAERPEGSVSTLKIQRTQQEDSAVYLCASIKTRRGAGDEQYFGPGTRLTVT.

This clone has a single count. V gene TRBV4-1 combines with J gene TRBJ2-3; D might be TRBD1 or TRBD2, each matching 5 bases. The germline V and J ends were trimmed by 3 bases and 2 bases, with 15 bases remaining between them. CDR3 length: 16 residues. CDR1 MGHRA and CDR2 YSYEKL come from the germline V gene. This CDR3 is CASSQLTGLDTDTQYF. The CDR3 DNA follows: TGCGCCAGCAGCCAGTTAACAGGACTCGACACAGATACGCAGTATTTT.

This sequence joins TRBV5-1 and TRBJ2-2, with 8 positions matching TRBD2. This CDR3 is 17 amino acids long. After removal of 4 bases from V and 4 bases from J, the junction contained 12 bases not matched to a gene. The germline V gene encodes CDR1 SGHRS and CDR2 YFSETQ. In nucleotides, the CDR3 is TGCGCCAGCAGCCTCCGTTCGGGAGGGCTAAGCACCGGGGAGCTGTTTTTT. Its protein product is CASSLRSGGLSTGELFF.

The rearrangement uses TRBV28 and TRBJ1-2; the D is unclear. The CDR3 extends over 12 amino acids. V lost 4 bases, J lost 8 bases, and 11 bases lay in between. Germline assignment: CDR1 MDHEN and CDR2 SYDVKM. CDR3 bases: TGTGCCAGCAGTTGGACTGGGAGAGGCTACACCTTC. Protein: CASSWTGRGYTF.

This clone is a singleton in its sample. The V and J genes are TRBV18 and TRBJ1-4; D not certain. Trimming removed 2 bases at V and 7 bases at J, with 8 bases between. Germline lookup yields CDR1 KGHSH and CDR2 LQKENI. This CDR3 is built from 13 residues. This chain's CDR3 is CASSPGRSEKLFF. CDR3 sequence (DNA): TGTGCCAGCTCACCAGGACGGAGTGAAAAACTGTTTTTT.

This clone has a handful of counts. The rearrangement links TRBV7-9 to TRBJ1-4; D is undetermined. CDR1 and CDR2 from the germline V gene are SEHNR and FQNEAQ (reference sequence). The CDR3 covers 14 residues. V gave up 4 bases and J gave up 4 bases, with 10 bases separating them. CDR3 protein: CASSSWADNEKLFF. CDR3 bases: TGTGCCAGCAGCTCCTGGGCCGATAATGAAAAACTGTTTTTT.

The J gene is TRBJ2-7, the V gene TRBV28; D could derive from TRBD1 or TRBD2 (5 bases each). This CDR3 comprises 14 residues. Deletions cut 5 bases from V and 2 bases from J, with 13 bases between. Germline CDR1 and CDR2: MDHEN and SYDVKM. The CDR3: CASSRTGPPYEQYF. Here the CDR3 DNA reads TGTGCCAGCAGTAGGACGGGGCCCCCCTACGAGCAGTACTTC. Combining the CDR3 with reference TRBV28 and TRBJ2-7 gives the whole variable domain DVKVTQSSRYLVKRTGEKVFLECVQDMDHENMFWYRQDPGLGLRLIYFSYDVKMKEKGDIPEGYSVSREKKERFSLILESASTNQTSMYLCASSRTGPPYEQYFGPGTRLTVT.

The genes are TRBV18 and TRBJ2-3; D call uncertain. The CDR3 totals 14 residues. Trimming removed 3 bases at V and 2 bases at J, with 9 bases between. From germline, CDR1 is KGHSH and CDR2 LQKENI. CDR3 DNA sequence: TGTGCCAGCTCACCTAAAGCAACCACAGATACGCAGTATTTT. It is translated as CASSPKATTDTQYF.

CDR3 bases: TGCGCCAGCAGCTTGTGGGTCTCCGGGACTAGCGCCTTTAATGACGAGCAGTACTTC. Its protein product is CASSLWVSGTSAFNDEQYF. This chain links TRBV5-1 with TRBJ2-7, with 10 bases aligning to TRBD2. This CDR3 comprises 19 residues. Trimming took 1 base from V and 5 from J; bases not matched to a gene: 18. Germline V gene lookup returns CDR1 SGHRS and CDR2 YFSETQ.

The J gene is TRBJ1-1, the V gene TRBV28, with D tentatively TRBD1 (6 bases). The CDR3 is 14 amino acids. Germline loops: CDR1 MDHEN, CDR2 SYDVKM. Trimming took off 2 bases at V and 11 bases at J, with 18 bases between the two ends. In DNA form, the CDR3 reads TGTGCCAGCAGTTTAGAGGCAGGGGTTGTTGTGGCTTTCTTT. This sequence encodes CASSLEAGVVVAFF.

This chain links TRBV6-8 with TRBJ1-2; 7 nucleotides match TRBD1. The CDR3 runs 15 residues. Unmatched junction bases numbered 11, after V lost 8 bases and J lost 2 bases. The germline CDR1 and CDR2 sequences are MNHGY and SAAAGT. The CDR3 nucleotides are TGTGCCAGCCCCCCCCACAGGGGCTTCAACTATGGCTACACCTTC. Protein sequence: CASPPHRGFNYGYTF.

This rearrangement joins TRBV5-1 to TRBJ2-2; TRBD1 agrees at 10 bases. The CDR3 consists of 14 residues. With V trimmed by 7 bases and J by 6 bases, 6 bases remained unmatched. CDR1 SGHRS and CDR2 YFSETQ come from the germline V gene. CDR3 in DNA: TGCGCCAGCCCGGGACAGGGGCATGCCGGGGAGCTGTTTTTT. The encoded protein is CASPGQGHAGELFF.

The gene calls are TRBV7-2 and TRBJ2-3; TRBD1 matches 8 bases. The trim removed 6 bases at V and 4 bases at J, leaving 9 bases unmatched. Germline V gene lookup returns CDR1 SGHTA and CDR2 FQGNSA. The CDR3 sequence is 15 residues long. The CDR3 DNA is TGTGCCAGCAGGTACACAGGGGGGTCACCAGATACGCAGTATTTT. Its translation: CASRYTGGSPDTQYF.

The chain carries TRBV4-3 and TRBJ1-3; D not resolved. V was trimmed by 1 base and J by 0 bases, leaving 10 bases between them. The CDR3 runs to 16 residues. CDR1 is LGHNA and CDR2 is YSLEER in the germline V gene. The CDR3 DNA reads as TGCGCCAGCAGCCAAGGTACAGTGAGCTCTGGAAACACCATATATTTT. This codes for CASSQGTVSSGNTIYF.

V gene TRBV7-9 combines with J gene TRBJ1-6; D gene ambiguous. Germline CDR1 is SEHNR and CDR2 is FQNEAQ (reference sequence). Trimming pared 1 base from V and 10 bases from J, leaving 5 bases between. This CDR3 comprises 12 residues. CDR3 sequence reads: CASSLERSPLHF. In nucleotides, the CDR3 is TGTGCCAGCAGCTTAGAGCGGTCACCCCTCCACTTT. Using reference TRBV7-9 and TRBJ1-6 for the parts outside the CDR3, the full variable domain is DTGVSQNPRHKITKRGQNVTFRCDPISEHNRLYWYRQTLGQGPEFLTYFQNEAQLEKSRLLSDRFSAERPKGSFSTLEIQRTEQGDSAMYLCASSLERSPLHFGNGTRLTVT.

The chain recombines TRBV2 with TRBJ2-3; tentatively, D is TRBD2 (6 bases). This CDR3 has 15 residues. V was cut by 3 bases and J by 0 bases, with 10 bases left in between. Germline assignment: CDR1 SNHLY and CDR2 FYNNEI. Here the CDR3 DNA reads TGTGCCAGCAGTGATGGGGCGGGGAGCACAGATACGCAGTATTTT. This encodes CASSDGAGSTDTQYF.